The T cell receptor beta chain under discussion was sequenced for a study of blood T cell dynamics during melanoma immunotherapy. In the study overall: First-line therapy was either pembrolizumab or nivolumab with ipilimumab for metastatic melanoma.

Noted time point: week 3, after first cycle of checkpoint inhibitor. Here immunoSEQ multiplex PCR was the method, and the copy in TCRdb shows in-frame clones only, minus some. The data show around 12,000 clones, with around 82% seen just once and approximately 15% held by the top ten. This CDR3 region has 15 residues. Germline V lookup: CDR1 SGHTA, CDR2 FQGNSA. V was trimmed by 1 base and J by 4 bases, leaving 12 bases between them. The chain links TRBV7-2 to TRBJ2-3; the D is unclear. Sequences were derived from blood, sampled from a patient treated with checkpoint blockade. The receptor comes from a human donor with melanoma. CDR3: CASSLEMGFSDTQYF. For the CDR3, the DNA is TGTGCCAGCAGCTTAGAAATGGGGTTCTCAGATACGCAGTATTTT.